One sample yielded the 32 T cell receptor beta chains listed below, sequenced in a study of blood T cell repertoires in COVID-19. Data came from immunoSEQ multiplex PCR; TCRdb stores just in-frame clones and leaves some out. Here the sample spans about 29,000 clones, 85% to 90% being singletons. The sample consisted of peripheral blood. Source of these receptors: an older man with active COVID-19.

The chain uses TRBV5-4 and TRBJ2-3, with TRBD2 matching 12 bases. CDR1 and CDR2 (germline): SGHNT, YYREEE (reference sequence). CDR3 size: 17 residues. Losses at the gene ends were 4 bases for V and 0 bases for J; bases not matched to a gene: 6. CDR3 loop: CASSPGTSGPSTDTQYF. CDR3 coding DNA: TGTGCCAGCAGCCCGGGGACTAGCGGGCCTAGCACAGATACGCAGTATTTT. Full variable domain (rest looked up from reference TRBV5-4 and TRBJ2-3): ETGVTQSPTHLIKTRGQQVTLRCSSQSGHNTVSWYQQALGQGPQFIFQYYREEENGRGNFPPRFSGLQFPNYSSELNVNALELDDSALYLCASSPGTSGPSTDTQYFGPGTRLTVL.

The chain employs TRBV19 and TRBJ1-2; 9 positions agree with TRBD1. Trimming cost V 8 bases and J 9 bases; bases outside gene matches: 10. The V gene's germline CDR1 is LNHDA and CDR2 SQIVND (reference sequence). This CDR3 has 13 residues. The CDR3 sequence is CASSPGQGKRYTF. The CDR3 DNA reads TGTGCCAGTTCACCGGGACAGGGCAAGCGCTACACCTTC. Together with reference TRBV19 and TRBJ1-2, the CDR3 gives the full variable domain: DGGITQSPKYLFRKEGQNVTLSCEQNLNHDAMYWYRQDPGQGLRLIYYSQIVNDFQKGDIAEGYSVSREKKESFPLTVTSAQKNPTAFYLCASSPGQGKRYTFGSGTRLTVV.

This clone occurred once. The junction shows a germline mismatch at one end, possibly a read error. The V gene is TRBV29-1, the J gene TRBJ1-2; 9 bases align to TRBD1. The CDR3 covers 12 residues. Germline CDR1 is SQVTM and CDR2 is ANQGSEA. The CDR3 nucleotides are TGCAGCGCGGAGGGATGGGGACAGGGAAGAGACTTC. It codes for CSAEGWGQGRDF.

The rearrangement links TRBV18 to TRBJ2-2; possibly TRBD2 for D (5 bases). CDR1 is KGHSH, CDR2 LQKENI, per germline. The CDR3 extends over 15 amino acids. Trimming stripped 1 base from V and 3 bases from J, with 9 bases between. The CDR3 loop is CASSPLSGDTGELFF. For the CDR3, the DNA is TGTGCCAGCTCACCACTATCCGGGGACACCGGGGAGCTGTTTTTT.

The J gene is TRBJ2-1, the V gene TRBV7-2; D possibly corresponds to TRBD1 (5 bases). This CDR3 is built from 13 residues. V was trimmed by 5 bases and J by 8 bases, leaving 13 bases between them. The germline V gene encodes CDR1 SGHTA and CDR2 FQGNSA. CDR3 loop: CASSRVIRDEQFF. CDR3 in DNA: TGTGCCAGCAGCCGCGTAATCAGGGATGAGCAGTTCTTC.

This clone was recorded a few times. CDR3 DNA sequence: TGTGCCAGCAGCCCTATCAGGGGGTGGAACTATGGCTACACCTTC. Its translation: CASSPIRGWNYGYTF. The chain combines TRBV11-1 with TRBJ1-2; 7 nucleotides agree with TRBD1. CDR1 is SGHAT, CDR2 FQDESV, per germline (reference sequence). With V trimmed by 5 bases and J by 2 bases, 8 bases remained unmatched. The CDR3 consists of 15 residues.

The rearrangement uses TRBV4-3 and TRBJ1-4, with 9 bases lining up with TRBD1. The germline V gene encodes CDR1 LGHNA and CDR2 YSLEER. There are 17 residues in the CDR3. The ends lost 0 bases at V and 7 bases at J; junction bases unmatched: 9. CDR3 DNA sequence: TGCGCCAGCAGCCAAGATTCCCCCGGGACAGGGCGTGAAAAACTGTTTTTT. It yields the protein CASSQDSPGTGREKLFF.

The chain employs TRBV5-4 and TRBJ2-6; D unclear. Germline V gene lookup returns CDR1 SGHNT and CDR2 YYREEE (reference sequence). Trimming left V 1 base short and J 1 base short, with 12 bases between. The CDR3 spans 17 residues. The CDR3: CASSLMTTPSGANVLTF. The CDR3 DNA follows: TGTGCCAGCAGCTTGATGACAACACCATCTGGGGCCAACGTCCTGACTTTC.

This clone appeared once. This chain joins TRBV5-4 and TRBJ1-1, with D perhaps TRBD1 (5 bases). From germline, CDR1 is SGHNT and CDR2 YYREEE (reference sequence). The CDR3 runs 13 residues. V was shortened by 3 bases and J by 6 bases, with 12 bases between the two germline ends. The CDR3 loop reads CASSSSGRAEAFF. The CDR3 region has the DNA TGTGCCAGCAGCTCCTCAGGGAGGGCTGAAGCTTTCTTT.

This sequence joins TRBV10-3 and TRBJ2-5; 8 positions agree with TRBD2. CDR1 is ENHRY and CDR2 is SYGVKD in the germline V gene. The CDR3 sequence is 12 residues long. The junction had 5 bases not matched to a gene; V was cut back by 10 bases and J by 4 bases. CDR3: CATAGETETQYF. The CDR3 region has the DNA TGTGCCACAGCGGGGGAGACAGAGACCCAGTACTTC.

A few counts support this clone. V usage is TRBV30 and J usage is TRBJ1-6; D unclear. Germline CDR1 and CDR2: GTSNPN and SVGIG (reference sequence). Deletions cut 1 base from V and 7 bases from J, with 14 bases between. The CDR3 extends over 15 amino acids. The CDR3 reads CAWSAGRAQNSPLHF. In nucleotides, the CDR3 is TGTGCCTGGAGTGCGGGGAGGGCTCAGAATTCACCCCTCCACTTT.

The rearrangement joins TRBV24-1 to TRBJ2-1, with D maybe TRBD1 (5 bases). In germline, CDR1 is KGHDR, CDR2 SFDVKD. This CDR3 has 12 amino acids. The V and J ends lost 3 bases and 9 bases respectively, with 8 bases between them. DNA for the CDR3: TGTGCCACCAGTGATAGGGGTATTGAGCAGTTCTTC. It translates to CATSDRGIEQFF.

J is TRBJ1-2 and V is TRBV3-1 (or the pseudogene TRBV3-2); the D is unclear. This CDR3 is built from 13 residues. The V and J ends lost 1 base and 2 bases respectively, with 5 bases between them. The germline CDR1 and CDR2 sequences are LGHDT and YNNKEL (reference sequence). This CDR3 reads CASSQALNYGYTF. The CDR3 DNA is TGTGCCAGCAGCCAAGCCCTAAACTATGGCTACACCTTC.

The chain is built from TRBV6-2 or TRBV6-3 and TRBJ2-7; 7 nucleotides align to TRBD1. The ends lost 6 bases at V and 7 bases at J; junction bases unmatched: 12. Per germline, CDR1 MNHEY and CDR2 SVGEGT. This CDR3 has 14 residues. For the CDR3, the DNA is TGTGCCAGCAGCTCGGGACAGACTCTTGGTGAGCAGTACTTC. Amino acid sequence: CASSSGQTLGEQYF.

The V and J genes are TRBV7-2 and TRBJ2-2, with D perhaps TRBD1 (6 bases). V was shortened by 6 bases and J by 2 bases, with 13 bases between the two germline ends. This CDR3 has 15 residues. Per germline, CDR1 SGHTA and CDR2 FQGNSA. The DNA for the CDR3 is TGTGCCAGCAGGTCGACAGGCCTCAACACCGGGGAGCTGTTTTTT. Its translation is CASRSTGLNTGELFF.

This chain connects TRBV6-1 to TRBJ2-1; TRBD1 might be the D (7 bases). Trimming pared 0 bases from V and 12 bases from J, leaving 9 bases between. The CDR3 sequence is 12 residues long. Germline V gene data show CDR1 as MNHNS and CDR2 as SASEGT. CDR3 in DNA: TGTGCCAGCAGTGAAGCTCAGGGGGGGCAGTTCTTC. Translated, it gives CASSEAQGGQFF.

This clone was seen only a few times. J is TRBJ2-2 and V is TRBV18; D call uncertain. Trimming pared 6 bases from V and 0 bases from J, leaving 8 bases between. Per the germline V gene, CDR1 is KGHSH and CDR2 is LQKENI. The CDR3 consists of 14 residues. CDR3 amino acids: CASSEAANTGELFF. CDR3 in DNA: TGTGCCAGCTCCGAGGCGGCGAACACCGGGGAGCTGTTTTTT.

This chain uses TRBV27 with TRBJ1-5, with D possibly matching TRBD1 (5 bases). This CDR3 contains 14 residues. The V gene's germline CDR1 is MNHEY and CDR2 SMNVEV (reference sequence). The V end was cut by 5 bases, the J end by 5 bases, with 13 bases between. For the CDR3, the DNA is TGTGCCAGCAGTATTCAGGGTAAGCATCAGCCCCAGCATTTT. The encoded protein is CASSIQGKHQPQHF.

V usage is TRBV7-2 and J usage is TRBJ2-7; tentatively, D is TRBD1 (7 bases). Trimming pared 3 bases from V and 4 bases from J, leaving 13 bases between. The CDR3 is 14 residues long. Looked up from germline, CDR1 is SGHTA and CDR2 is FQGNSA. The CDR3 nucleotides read TGTGCCAGCAGCTTCAGCCCAGGGGGGTACGAGCAGTACTTC. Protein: CASSFSPGGYEQYF.

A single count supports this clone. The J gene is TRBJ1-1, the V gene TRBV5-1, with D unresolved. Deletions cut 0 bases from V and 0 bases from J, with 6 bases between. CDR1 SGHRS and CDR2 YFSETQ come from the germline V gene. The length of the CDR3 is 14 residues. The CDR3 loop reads CASSLGAMNTEAFF. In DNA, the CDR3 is TGCGCCAGCAGCTTGGGGGCGATGAACACTGAAGCTTTCTTT.

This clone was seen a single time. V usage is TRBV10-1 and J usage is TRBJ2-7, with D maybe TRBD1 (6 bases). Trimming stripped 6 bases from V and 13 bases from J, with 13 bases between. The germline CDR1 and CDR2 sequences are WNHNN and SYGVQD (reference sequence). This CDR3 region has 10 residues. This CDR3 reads CASSQSRGYF. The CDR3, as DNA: TGCGCCAGCAGCCAGAGCAGGGGCTACTTC.

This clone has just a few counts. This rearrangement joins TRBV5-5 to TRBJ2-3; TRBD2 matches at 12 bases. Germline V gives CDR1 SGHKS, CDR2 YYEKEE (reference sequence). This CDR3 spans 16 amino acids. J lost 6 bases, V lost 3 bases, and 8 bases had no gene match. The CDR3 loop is CASSSDATSGGDTQYF. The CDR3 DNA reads TGTGCCAGCAGCTCGGATGCGACTAGCGGGGGCGATACGCAGTATTTT.

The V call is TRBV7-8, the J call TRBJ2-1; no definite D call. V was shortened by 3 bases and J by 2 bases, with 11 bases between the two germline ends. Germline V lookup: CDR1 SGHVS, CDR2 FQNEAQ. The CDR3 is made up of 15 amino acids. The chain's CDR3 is CASSFGRGTYNEQFF. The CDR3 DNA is TGTGCCAGCAGCTTTGGCAGAGGTACCTACAATGAGCAGTTCTTC.

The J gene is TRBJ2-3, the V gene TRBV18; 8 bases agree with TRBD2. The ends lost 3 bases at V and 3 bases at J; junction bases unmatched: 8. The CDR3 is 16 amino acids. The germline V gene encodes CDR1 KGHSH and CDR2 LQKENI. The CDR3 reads CASSPVKAGVTDTQYF. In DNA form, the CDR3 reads TGTGCCAGCTCACCGGTAAAAGCGGGGGTGACAGATACGCAGTATTTT.

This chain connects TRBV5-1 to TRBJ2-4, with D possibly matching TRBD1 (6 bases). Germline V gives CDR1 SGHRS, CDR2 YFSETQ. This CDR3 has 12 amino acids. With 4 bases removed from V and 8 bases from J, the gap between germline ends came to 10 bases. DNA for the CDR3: TGCGCCAGCAGCAGCGCAGGGGACATTCAGTACTTC. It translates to CASSSAGDIQYF.

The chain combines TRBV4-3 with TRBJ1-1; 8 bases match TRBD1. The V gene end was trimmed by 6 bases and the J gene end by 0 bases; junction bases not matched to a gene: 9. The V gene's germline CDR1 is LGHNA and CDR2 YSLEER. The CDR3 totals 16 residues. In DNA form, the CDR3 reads TGCGCCAGCAGTCGGACAGGGAGTTACATGAACACTGAAGCTTTCTTT. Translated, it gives CASSRTGSYMNTEAFF.

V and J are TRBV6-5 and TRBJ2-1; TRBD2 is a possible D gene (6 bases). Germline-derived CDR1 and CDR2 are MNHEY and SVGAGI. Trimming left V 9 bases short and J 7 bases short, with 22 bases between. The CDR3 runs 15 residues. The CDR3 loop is CASCGLRGAGNEQFF. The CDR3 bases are TGTGCCAGTTGTGGTTTGCGTGGGGCGGGGAATGAGCAGTTCTTC.

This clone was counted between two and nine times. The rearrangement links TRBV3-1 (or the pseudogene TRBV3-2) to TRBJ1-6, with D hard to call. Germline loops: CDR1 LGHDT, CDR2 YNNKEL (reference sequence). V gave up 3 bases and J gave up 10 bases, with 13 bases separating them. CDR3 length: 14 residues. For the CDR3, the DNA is TGTGCCAGCAGCCAGGGCCAGATTTCCTCACCCCTCCACTTT. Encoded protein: CASSQGQISSPLHF.

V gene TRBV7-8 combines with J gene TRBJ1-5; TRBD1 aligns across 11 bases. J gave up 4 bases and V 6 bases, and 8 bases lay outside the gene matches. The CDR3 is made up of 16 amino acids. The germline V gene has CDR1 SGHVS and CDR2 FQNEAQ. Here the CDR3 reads CASSLWTGGMNQPQHF. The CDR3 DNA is TGTGCCAGCAGTCTCTGGACAGGGGGCATGAATCAGCCCCAGCATTTT.

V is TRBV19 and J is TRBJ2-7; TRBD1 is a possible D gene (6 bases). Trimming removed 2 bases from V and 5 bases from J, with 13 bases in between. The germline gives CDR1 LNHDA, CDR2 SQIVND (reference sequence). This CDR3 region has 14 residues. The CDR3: CASSISGRGNEQYF. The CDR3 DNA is TGTGCCAGTAGTATATCGGGCAGGGGCAACGAGCAGTACTTC.

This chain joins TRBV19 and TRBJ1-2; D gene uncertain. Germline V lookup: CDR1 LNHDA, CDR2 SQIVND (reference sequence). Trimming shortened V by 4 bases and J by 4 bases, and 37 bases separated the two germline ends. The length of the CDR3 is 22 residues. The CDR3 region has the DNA TGTGCCAGTAGTACCCCCACTACCACTTTCGGGTTTGAGCCGCCGACCACCTATGGCTACACCTTC. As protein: CASSTPTTTFGFEPPTTYGYTF.

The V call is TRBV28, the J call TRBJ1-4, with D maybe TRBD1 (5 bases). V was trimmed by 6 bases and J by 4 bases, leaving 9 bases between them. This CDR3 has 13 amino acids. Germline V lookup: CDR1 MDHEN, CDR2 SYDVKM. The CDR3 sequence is CASRAGINEKLFF. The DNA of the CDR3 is TGTGCCAGCAGGGCAGGGATTAATGAAAAACTGTTTTTT. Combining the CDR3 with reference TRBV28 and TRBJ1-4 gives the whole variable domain DVKVTQSSRYLVKRTGEKVFLECVQDMDHENMFWYRQDPGLGLRLIYFSYDVKMKEKGDIPEGYSVSREKKERFSLILESASTNQTSMYLCASRAGINEKLFFGSGTQLSVL.